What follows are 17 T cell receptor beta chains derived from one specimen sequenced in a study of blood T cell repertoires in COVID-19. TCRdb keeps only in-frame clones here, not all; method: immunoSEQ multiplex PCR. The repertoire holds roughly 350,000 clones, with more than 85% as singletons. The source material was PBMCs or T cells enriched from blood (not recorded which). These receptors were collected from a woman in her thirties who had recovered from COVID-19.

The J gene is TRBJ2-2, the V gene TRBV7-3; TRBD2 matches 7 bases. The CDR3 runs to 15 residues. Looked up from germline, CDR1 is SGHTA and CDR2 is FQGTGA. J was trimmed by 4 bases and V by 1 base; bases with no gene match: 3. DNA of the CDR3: TGTGCCAGCAGCTTAAGCAGGGAGGGCACCGGGGAGCTGTTTTTT. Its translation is CASSLSREGTGELFF. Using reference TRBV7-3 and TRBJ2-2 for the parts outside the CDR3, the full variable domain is GAGVSQTPSNKVTEKGKYVELRCDPISGHTALYWYRQSLGQGPEFLIYFQGTGAADDSGLPNDRFFAVRPEGSVSTLKIQRTERGDSAVYLCASSLSREGTGELFFGEGSRLTVL.

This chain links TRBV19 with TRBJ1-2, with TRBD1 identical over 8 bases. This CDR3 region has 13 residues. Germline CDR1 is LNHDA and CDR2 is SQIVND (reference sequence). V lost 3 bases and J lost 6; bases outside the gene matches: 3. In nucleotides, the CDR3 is TGTGCCAGTAGTATCCGCAGGGGGCATGGCTACACCTTC. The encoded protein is CASSIRRGHGYTF.

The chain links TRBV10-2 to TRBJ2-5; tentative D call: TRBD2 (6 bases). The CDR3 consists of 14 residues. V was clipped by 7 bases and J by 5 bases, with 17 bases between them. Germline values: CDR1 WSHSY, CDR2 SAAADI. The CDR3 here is CASTPGWREETQYF. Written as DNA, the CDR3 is TGCGCCAGCACCCCCGGTTGGAGGGAGGAGACCCAGTACTTC.

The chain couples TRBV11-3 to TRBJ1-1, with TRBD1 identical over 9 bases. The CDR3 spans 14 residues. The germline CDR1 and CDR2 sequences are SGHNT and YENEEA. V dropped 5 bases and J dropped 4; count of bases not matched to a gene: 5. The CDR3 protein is CASSMTGGSTEAFF. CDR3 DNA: TGTGCCAGCAGCATGACAGGGGGGAGCACTGAAGCTTTCTTT.

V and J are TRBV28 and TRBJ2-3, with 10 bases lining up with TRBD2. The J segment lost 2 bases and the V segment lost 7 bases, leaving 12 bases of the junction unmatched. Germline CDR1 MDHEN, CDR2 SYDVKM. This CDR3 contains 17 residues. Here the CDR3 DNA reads TGTGCCAGCAAGTGGGGCGTAGCGGGGGGCCCCACAGATACGCAGTATTTT. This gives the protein CASKWGVAGGPTDTQYF.

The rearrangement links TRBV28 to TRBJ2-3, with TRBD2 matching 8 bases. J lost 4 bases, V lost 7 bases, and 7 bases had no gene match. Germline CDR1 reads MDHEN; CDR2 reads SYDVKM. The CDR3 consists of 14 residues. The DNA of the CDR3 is TGTGCCAGCACCAGTAGCGGGATGGCAGATACGCAGTATTTT. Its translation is CASTSSGMADTQYF.

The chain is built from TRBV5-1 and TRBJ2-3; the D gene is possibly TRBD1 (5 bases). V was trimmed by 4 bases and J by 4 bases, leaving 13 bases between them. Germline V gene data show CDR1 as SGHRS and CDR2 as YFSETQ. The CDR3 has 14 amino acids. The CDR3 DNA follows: TGCGCCAGCAGCCTGGAAGGGGAACCAGATACGCAGTATTTT. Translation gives CASSLEGEPDTQYF.

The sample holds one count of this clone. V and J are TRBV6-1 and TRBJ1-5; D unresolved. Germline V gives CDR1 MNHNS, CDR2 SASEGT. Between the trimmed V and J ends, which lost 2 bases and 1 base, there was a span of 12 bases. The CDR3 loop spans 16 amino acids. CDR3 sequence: CASSERGWASNQPQHF. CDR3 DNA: TGTGCCAGCAGTGAACGTGGCTGGGCGAGCAATCAGCCCCAGCATTTT.

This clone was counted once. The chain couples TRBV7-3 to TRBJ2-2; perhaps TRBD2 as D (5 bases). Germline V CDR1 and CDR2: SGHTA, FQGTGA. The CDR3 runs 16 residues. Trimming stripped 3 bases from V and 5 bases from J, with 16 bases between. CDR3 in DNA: TGTGCCAGCAGCTTCGGAGGCGGCGTCGGGACCGGGGAGCTGTTTTTT. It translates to CASSFGGGVGTGELFF. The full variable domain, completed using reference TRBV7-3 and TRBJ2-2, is GAGVSQTPSNKVTEKGKYVELRCDPISGHTALYWYRQSLGQGPEFLIYFQGTGAADDSGLPNDRFFAVRPEGSVSTLKIQRTERGDSAVYLCASSFGGGVGTGELFFGEGSRLTVL.

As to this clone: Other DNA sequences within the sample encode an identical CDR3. CDR3 sequence reads: CASSRTGGPYEQYF. The CDR3 DNA reads as TGTGCCAGCAGTAGGACAGGGGGTCCCTACGAGCAGTACTTC. The chain recombines TRBV6-5 with TRBJ2-7; 10 bases match TRBD1. The CDR3 contains 14 residues. Per the germline V gene, CDR1 is MNHEY and CDR2 is SVGAGI. The trim removed 5 bases at V and 2 bases at J, leaving 3 bases unmatched.

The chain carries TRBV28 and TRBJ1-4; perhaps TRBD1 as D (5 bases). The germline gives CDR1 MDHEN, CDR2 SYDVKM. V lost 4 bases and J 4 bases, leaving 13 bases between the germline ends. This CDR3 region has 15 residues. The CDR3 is CASSSSGGGNEKLFF. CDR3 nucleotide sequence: TGTGCCAGCAGTTCCTCCGGGGGAGGTAATGAAAAACTGTTTTTT.

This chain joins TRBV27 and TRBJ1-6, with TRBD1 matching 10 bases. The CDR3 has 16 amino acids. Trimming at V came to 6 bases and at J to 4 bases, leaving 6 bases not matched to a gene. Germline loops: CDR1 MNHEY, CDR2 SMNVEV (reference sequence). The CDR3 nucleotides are TGTGCCAGCAGCCCAGACAGGGGGCCTTATAATTCACCCCTCCACTTT. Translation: CASSPDRGPYNSPLHF.

CDR3 DNA sequence: TGTGCCAGCAGTCCAAGGACAGGGGGTTTTCAGCCCCAGCATTTT. It is translated as CASSPRTGGFQPQHF. This sequence joins TRBV28 and TRBJ1-5; 10 nucleotides agree with TRBD1. Unmatched junction bases numbered 7, after V lost 5 bases and J lost 6 bases. Per germline, CDR1 MDHEN and CDR2 SYDVKM. The CDR3 contains 15 residues.

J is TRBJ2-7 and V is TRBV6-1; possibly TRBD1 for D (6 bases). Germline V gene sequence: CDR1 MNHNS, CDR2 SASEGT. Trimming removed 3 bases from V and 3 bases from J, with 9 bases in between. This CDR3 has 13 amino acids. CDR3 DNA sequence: TGTGCCAGCAGTGAGAACAGGGACTACGAGCAGTACTTC. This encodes CASSENRDYEQYF.

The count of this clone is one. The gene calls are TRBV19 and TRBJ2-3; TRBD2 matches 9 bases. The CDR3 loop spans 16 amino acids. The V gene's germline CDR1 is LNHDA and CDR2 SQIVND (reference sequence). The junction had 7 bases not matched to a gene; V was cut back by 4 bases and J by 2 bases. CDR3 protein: CASSSFSGRPTDTQYF. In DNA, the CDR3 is TGTGCCAGTAGTAGCTTTAGCGGGAGACCCACAGATACGCAGTATTTT.

The CDR3: CASSQSAGTGLGNTIYF. The CDR3 DNA sequence: TGTGCCAGCAGCCAGTCAGCCGGGACAGGGCTCGGAAACACCATATATTTT. This sequence joins TRBV4-2 and TRBJ1-3; 9 bases agree with TRBD1. This CDR3 has 17 amino acids. Germline V gene data show CDR1 as LGHNA and CDR2 as YNFKEQ. The V and J ends lost 3 bases and 4 bases, in that order; junction bases with no gene match: 10.

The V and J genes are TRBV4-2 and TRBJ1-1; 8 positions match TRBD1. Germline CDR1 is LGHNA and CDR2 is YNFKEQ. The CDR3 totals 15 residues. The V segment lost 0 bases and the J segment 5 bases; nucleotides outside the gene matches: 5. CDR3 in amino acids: CASSQEARGRTEAFF. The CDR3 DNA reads TGTGCCAGCAGCCAAGAGGCCAGGGGGCGAACTGAAGCTTTCTTT.